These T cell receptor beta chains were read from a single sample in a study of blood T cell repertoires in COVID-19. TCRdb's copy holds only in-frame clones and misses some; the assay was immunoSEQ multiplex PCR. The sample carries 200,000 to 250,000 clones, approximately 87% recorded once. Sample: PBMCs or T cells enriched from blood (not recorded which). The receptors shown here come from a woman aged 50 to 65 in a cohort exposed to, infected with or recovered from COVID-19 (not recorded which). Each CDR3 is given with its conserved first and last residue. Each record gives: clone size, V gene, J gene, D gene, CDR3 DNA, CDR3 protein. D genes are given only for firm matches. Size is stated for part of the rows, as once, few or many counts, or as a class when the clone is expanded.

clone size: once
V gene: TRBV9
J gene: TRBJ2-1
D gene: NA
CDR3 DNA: TGTGCCAGCAGCGTAGGACAGGTGGGAAATGAGCAGTTCTTC
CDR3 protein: CASSVGQVGNEQFF

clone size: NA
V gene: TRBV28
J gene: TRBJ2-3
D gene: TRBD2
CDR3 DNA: TGTGCCAGCAGGGTAGCGGGGTACACAGATACGCAGTATTTT
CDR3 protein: CASRVAGYTDTQYF

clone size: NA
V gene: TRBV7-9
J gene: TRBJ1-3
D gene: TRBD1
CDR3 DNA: TGTGCCAGCAGCGAACTAACAGGGGCGAGGGGAGGAAACACCATATATTTT
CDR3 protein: CASSELTGARGGNTIYF

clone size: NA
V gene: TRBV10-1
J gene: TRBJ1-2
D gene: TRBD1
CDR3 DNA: TGCGCCAGCAGTGGGACAGGGAGCTATGGCTACACCTTC
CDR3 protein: CASSGTGSYGYTF

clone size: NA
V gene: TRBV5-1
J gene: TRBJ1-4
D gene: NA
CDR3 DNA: TGCGCCAGCAGGAACCCGGCGGAGGGGGAAAAACTGTTTTTT
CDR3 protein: CASRNPAEGEKLFF

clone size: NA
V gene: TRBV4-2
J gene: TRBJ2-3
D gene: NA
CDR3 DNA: TGTGCCAGCAGTCCTCCAGGGGCAAGCACAGATACGCAGTATTTT
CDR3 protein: CASSPPGASTDTQYF

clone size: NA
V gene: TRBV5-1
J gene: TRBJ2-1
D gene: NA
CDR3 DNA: TGCGCCAGCAGCTTAATTCACGGACTTGCCGGGGAGAGTGAGCAGTTCTTC
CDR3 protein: CASSLIHGLAGESEQFF

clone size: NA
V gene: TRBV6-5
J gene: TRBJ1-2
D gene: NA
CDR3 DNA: TGTGCCACCCATTCAATCGGGGGAGCGAATGGCTACACCTTC
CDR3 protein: CATHSIGGANGYTF

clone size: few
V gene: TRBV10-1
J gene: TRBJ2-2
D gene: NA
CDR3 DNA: TGCGCCAGCAGTCTAGATTCCCTGGGTGCCGGGGAGCTGTTTTTT
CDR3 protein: CASSLDSLGAGELFF

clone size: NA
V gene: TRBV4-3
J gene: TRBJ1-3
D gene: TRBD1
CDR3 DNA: TGCGCCAGCAGCCTAGGGGGCCCTGGAAACACCATATATTTT
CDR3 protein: CASSLGGPGNTIYF

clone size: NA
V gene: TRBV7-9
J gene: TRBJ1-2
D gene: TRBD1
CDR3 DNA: TGTGCCAGCAGCAAGACAGGGAGGTATGGCTACACCTTC
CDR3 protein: CASSKTGRYGYTF

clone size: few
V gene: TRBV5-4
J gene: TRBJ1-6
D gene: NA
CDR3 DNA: TGTGCCAGCAGCTTGGGATCGACAGGTGAACCCCTCCACTTT
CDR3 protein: CASSLGSTGEPLHF

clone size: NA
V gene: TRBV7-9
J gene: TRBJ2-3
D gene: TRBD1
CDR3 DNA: TGTGCCAGCAGCTCCGACAGGGGTGGCACAGATACGCAGTATTTT
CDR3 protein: CASSSDRGGTDTQYF

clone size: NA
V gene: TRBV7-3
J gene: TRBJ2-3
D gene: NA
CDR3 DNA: TGTGCCAGCAGCTTAGCGGGGATACTAGATACGCAGTATTTT
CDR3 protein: CASSLAGILDTQYF

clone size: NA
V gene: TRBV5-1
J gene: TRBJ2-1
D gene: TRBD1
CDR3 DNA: TGCGCCAGCAGCTTGGCCGGGACAGCCCGAGTTAGCAATGAGCAGTTCTTC
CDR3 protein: CASSLAGTARVSNEQFF

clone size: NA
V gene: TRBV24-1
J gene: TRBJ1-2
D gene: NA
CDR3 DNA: TGTGCCACCAGTGACTCCACTCGAAACTATGGCTACACCTTC
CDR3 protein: CATSDSTRNYGYTF

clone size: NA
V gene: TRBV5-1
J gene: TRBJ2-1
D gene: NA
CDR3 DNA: TGCGCCAGCAGCGAGGATGAGGGATCCTACAATGAGCAGTTCTTC
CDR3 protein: CASSEDEGSYNEQFF

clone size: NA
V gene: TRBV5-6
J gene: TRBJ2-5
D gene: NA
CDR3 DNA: TGTGCCAGCAGCTTGGTCTCGGGGGTAGGCTTAGAGACCCAGTACTTC
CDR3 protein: CASSLVSGVGLETQYF

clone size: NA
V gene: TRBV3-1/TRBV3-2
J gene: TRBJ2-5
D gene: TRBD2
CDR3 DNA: TGTGCCAGCACCCTAGCCCCGGGGGGGACCCAGTACTTC
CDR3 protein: CASTLAPGGTQYF

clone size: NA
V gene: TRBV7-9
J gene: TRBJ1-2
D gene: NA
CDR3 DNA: TGTGCCAGCAGCTCCGGTGGCAGGGCGGTTGGCTATGGCTACACCTTC
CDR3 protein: CASSSGGRAVGYGYTF

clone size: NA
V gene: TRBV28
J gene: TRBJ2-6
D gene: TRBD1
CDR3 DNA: TGTGCCAGCAGTTTAGGGTTGGGACAGCTTATCTCTGGGGCCAACGTCCTGACTTTC
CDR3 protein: CASSLGLGQLISGANVLTF

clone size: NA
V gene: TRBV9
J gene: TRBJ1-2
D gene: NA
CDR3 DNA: TGTGCCAGCAGCGGGGGGGGACACCGAGCTAACTATGGCTACACCTTC
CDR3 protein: CASSGGGHRANYGYTF

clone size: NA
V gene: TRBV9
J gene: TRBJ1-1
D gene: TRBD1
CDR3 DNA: TGTGCCAGCGGTGAACAGGGGGGGACTGAAGCTTTCTTT
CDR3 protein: CASGEQGGTEAFF

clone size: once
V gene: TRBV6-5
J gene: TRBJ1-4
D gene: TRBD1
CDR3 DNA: TGTGCCAGCAGTTTCTTCGGACAGGGAAGAAATGAAAAACTGTTTTTT
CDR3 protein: CASSFFGQGRNEKLFF

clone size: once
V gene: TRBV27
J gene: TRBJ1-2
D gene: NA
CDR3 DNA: TGTGCCAGCAGTCGTCGTCAGGGACTCGATGGCTACACCTTC
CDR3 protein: CASSRRQGLDGYTF

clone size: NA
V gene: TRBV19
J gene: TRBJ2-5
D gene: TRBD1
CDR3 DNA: TGTGCCAGTAGTGGTTTGGGACAGGGAACTCAAGAGACCCAGTACTTC
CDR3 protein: CASSGLGQGTQETQYF

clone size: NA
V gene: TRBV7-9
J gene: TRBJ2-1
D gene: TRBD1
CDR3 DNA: TGTGCCAGCAGCACGGACAGGGGAAAGCAGTTCTTC
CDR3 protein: CASSTDRGKQFF

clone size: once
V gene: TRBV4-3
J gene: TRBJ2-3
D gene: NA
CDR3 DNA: TGCGCCAGCAGCCAAGGCGGGGCTAGGGGAGATACGCAGTATTTT
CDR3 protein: CASSQGGARGDTQYF

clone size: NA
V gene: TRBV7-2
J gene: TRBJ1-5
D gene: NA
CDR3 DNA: TGTGCCAGCAGGTACGACAGGTCCGGTCCCCAGCATTTT
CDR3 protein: CASRYDRSGPQHF

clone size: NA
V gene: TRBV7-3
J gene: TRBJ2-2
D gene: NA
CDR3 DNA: TGTGCCAGCAGCTTAACGGGTCGGGGATCGAACACCGGGGAGCTGTTTTTT
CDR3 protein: CASSLTGRGSNTGELFF

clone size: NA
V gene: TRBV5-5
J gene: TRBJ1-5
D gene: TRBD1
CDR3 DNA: TGTGCCAGCAGCTATACAGGGGTTGTAGGTCAGCCCCAGCATTTT
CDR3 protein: CASSYTGVVGQPQHF

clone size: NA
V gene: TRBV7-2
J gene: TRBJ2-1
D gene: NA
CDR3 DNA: TGTGCCAGCAGCGTGGGGGGGCCCGGCAATGAGCAGTTCTTC
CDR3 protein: CASSVGGPGNEQFF

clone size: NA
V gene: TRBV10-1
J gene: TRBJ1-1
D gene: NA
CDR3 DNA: TGCGCCAGCAGCAAGCCAGGGAACACTGAAGCTTTCTTT
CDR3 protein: CASSKPGNTEAFF

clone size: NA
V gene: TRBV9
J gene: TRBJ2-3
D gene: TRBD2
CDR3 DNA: TGTGCCAGCAGCGCAGCTAGCGGGGGGCCGCTAACAGATACGCAGTATTTT
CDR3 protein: CASSAASGGPLTDTQYF

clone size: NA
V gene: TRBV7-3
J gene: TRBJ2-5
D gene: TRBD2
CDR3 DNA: TGTGCCAGCAGCCCTGGGACTAGCATGGAGACCCAGTACTTC
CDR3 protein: CASSPGTSMETQYF

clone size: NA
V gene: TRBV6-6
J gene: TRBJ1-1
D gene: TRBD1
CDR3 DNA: TGTGCCAGCTATCAGCACAGGGGGCAGGACACTGAAGCTTTCTTT
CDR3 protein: CASYQHRGQDTEAFF

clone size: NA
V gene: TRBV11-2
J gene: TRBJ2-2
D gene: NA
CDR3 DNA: TGTGCCAGCAGCCCAGGGGCCTGGCAGCGTAACACCGGGGAGCTGTTTTTT
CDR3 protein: CASSPGAWQRNTGELFF

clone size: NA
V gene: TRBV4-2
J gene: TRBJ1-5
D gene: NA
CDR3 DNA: TGTGCCAGCAGCCAAGGACAGTCCCATAGCAATCAGCCCCAGCATTTT
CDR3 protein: CASSQGQSHSNQPQHF

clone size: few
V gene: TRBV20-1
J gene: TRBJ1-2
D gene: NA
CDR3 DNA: TGCAGTGCTAGGCGGCTTGAAGGCTACACCTTC
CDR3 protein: CSARRLEGYTF

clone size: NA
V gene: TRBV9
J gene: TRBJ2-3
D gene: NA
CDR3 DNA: TGTGCCAGCAGCGTGACGGTGATAGCGGCAGATACGCAGTATTTT
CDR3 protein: CASSVTVIAADTQYF

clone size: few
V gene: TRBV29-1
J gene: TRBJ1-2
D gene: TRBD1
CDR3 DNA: TGCAGCGTTCTGAACTCCGGGACAGGTGGTATTGGCTACACCTTC
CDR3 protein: CSVLNSGTGGIGYTF

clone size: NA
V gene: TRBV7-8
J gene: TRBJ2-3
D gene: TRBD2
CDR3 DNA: TGTGCCAGCAGCTCACACCGGACTAGCGGGGGGGCTAGGACAGATACGCAGTATTTT
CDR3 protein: CASSSHRTSGGARTDTQYF

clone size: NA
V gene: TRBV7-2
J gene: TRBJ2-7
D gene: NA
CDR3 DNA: TGTGCCAGCAGCTTCCAGGGATGGCACTCCTACGAGCAGTACTTC
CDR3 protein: CASSFQGWHSYEQYF

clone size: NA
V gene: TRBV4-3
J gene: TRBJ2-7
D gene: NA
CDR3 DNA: TGCGCCAGCAGCCAAGATTTGGCGGATTGGTCCTACGAGCAGTACTTC
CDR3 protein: CASSQDLADWSYEQYF

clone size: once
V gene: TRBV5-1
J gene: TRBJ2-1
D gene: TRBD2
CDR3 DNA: TGCGCCAGCAGCTTTAAGGTCGGAGCGGGGGATGGTTTTTTTGAGCAGTTCTTC
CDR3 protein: CASSFKVGAGDGFFEQFF

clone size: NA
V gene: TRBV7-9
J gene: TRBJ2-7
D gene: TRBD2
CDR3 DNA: TGTGCCAGCAGCTTAGAACTAGCGGGTTACGAGCAGTACTTC
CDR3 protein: CASSLELAGYEQYF

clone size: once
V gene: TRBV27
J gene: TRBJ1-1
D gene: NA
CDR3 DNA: TGTGCCAGCAGTTATAGGCAGGTGAACACTGAAGCTTTCTTT
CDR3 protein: CASSYRQVNTEAFF

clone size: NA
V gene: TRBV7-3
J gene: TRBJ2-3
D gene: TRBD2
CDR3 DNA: TGTGCCAGCAGCTTAATGGGGCTAGCGGGGGGTTCTGTGGCAGATACGCAGTATTTT
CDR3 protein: CASSLMGLAGGSVADTQYF

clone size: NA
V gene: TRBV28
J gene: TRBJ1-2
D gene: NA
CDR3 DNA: TGTGCCAGCACCCAGGGGACGAGAGGCTACACCTTC
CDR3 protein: CASTQGTRGYTF

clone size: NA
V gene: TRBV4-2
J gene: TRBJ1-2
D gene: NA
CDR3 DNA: TGTGCCAGCAGCCAAGAATGGGACTTTCGGGAAGCCGGCGGCTACACCTTC
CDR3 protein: CASSQEWDFREAGGYTF

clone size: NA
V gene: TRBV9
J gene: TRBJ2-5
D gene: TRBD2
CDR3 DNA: TGTGCCAGCAGCCCGACTTTTACTAGCGGGGGCCAAGAGACCCAGTACTTC
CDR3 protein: CASSPTFTSGGQETQYF

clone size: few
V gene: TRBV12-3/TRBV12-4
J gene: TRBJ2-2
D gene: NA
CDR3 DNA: TGTGCCAGCAAGGGAGGTCCCGGGGAGCTGTTTTTT
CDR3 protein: CASKGGPGELFF

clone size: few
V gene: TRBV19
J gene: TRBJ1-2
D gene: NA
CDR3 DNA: TGTGCCAGTAGTAGGGCCGGACTAAACTATGGCTACACCTTC
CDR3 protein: CASSRAGLNYGYTF

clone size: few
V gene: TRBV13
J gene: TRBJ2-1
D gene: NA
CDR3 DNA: TGTGCCAGCAGCTTAGGGGCGGGGGCTTACAATGAGCAGTTCTTC
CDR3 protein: CASSLGAGAYNEQFF

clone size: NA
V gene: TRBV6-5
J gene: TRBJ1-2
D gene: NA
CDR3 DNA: TGTGCCAGCTATCAAACAGGCCTCTATGGCTACACCTTC
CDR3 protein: CASYQTGLYGYTF

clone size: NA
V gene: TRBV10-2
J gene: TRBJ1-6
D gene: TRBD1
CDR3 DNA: TGCGCCAGCAGTGAAGGACAGGGGGAATCACCCCTCCACTTT
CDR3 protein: CASSEGQGESPLHF

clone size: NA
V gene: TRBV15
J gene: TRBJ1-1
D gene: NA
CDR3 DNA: TGTGCCACCAGCAGAGGATCCGGGGTTGAAGCTTTCTTT
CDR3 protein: CATSRGSGVEAFF

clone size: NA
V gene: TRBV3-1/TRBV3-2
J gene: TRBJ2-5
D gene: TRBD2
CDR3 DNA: TGTGCCAGCAGCCGGGGGACTAGCGGGGGGCAAGAGACCCAGTACTTC
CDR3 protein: CASSRGTSGGQETQYF

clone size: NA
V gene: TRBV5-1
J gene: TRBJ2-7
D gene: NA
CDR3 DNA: TGCGCCAGCAGCTTCGCCTACGAGCAGTACTTC
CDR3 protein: CASSFAYEQYF

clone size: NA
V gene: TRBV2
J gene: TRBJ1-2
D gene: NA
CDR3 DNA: TGTGCCAGCAGGCTATCAGGGGTTGGCTACACCTTC
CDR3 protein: CASRLSGVGYTF